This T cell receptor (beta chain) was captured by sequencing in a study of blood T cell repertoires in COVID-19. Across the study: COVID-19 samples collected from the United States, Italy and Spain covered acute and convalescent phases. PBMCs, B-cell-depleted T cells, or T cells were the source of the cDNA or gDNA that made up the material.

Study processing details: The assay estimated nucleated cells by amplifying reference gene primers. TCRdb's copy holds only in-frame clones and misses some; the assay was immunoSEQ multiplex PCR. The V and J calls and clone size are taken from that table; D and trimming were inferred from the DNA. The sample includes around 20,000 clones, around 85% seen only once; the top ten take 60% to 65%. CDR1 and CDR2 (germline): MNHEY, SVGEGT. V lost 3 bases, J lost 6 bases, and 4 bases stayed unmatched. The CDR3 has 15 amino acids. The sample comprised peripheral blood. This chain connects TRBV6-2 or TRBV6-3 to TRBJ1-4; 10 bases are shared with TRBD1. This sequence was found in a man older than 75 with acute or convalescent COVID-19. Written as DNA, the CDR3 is TGTGCCAGCAGTTATTTGGGGACAGGGGATGAAAAACTGTTTTTT. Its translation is CASSYLGTGDEKLFF.